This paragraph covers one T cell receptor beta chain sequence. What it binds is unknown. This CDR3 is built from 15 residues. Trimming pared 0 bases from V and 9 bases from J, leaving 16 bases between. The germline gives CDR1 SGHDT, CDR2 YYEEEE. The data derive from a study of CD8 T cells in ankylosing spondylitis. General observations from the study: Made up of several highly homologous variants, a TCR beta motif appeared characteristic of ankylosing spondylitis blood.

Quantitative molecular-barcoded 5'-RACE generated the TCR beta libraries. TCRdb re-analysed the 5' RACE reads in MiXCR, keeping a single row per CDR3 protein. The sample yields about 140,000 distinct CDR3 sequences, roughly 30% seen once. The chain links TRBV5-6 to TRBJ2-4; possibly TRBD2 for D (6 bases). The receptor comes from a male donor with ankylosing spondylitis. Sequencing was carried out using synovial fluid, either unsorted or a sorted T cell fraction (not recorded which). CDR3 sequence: CASSLERRGTSIQYF. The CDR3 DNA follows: TGTGCCAGCAGCTTGGAGCGGAGGGGCACTAGCATTCAGTACTTC.